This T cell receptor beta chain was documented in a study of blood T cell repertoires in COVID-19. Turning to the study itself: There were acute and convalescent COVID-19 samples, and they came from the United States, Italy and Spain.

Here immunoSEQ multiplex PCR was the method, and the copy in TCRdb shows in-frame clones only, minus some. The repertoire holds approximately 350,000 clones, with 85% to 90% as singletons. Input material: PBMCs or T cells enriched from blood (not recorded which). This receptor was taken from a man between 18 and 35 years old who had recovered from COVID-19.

Here the CDR3 DNA reads TGTGCCAGTGCGGAAAGCCGGGGTGAAAAACTGTTTTTT. Translating gives CASAESRGEKLFF. This rearrangement joins TRBV19 to TRBJ1-4; D is unclear. Germline CDR1 LNHDA, CDR2 SQIVND (reference sequence). V gave up 8 bases and J gave up 7 bases, with 14 bases separating them. The length of the CDR3 is 13 residues.